The 11 T cell receptor beta chains below were found in one sample sequenced in a study of blood T cell repertoires in COVID-19. TCRdb's copy holds only in-frame clones and misses some; the assay was immunoSEQ multiplex PCR. This sample has 210,000 or so clones, with 84% found just once. Sequencing input: peripheral blood. Every receptor here comes from an elderly woman with active or convalescent COVID-19.

The chain has TRBV7-9 and TRBJ1-6; TRBD1 might be the D (6 bases). This CDR3 has 18 residues. The germline V gene encodes CDR1 SEHNR and CDR2 FQNEAQ (reference sequence). The V gene lost 1 base and the J gene lost 0 bases, with 13 bases spanning the gap. DNA for the CDR3: TGTGCCAGCAGCTTAGGGACAGTCGCACACTCCTATAATTCACCCCTCCACTTT. Translation: CASSLGTVAHSYNSPLHF.

The chain has TRBV6-5 and TRBJ2-1; TRBD1 matches 7 bases. Germline CDR1 reads MNHEY; CDR2 reads SVGAGI. V gave up 6 bases and J gave up 4 bases; unmatched junction bases: 3. This CDR3 has 13 residues. The CDR3 bases are TGTGCCAGCAGCCCGGACAGGTACAATGAGCAGTTCTTC. Its translation is CASSPDRYNEQFF.

The rearrangement links TRBV5-4 to TRBJ2-2, with 14 bases matching TRBD2. The CDR3 is 18 residues long. In germline, CDR1 is SGHNT, CDR2 YYREEE (reference sequence). The junction had 10 bases not matched to a gene; V was cut back by 4 bases and J by 5 bases. The CDR3 coding sequence is TGTGCCAGCAGCGGAGGGACTAGCGGGAGCGAAGTGACCGGGGAGCTGTTTTTT. Its translation is CASSGGTSGSEVTGELFF.

This chain connects TRBV7-2 to TRBJ2-3; no clear D gene. The CDR3 length is 15 residues. Trimming removed 3 bases at V and 3 bases at J, with 13 bases between. Germline CDR1 is SGHTA and CDR2 is FQGNSA. DNA for the CDR3: TGTGCCAGCAGCTTTGTGCGGTTTGGAACAGATACGCAGTATTTT. Its translation is CASSFVRFGTDTQYF.

This clone was found a few times. The chain recombines TRBV15 with TRBJ1-3; D not resolved. The V gene's germline CDR1 is LNHNV and CDR2 YYDKDF (reference sequence). V was trimmed by 5 bases and J by 0 bases, leaving 11 bases between them. The CDR3 covers 15 residues. CDR3 protein: CATSFGIGSGNTIYF. The CDR3, as DNA: TGTGCCACCAGCTTCGGGATCGGCTCTGGAAACACCATATATTTT.

This chain connects TRBV6-2 or TRBV6-3 to TRBJ1-1, with 9 bases lining up with TRBD1. Germline V CDR1 and CDR2: MNHEY, SVGEGT. The CDR3 is made up of 18 amino acids. V shed 2 bases, J shed 7 bases, and the junction held 17 bases outside the gene matches. DNA of the CDR3: TGTGCCAGCAGTTACCACACCGGGACAGGGTTCCCTGGGGGTGAAGCTTTCTTT. This encodes CASSYHTGTGFPGGEAFF.

The rearrangement joins TRBV3-1 (or the pseudogene TRBV3-2) to TRBJ1-2; 10 bases fit TRBD1. V was clipped by 3 bases and J by 6 bases; unmatched bases: 19. This CDR3 region has 19 residues. Germline-derived CDR1 and CDR2 are LGHDT and YNNKEL (reference sequence). The CDR3 reads CASSQGIPGQGSRRDGYTF. CDR3 nucleotide sequence: TGTGCCAGCAGCCAGGGGATACCGGGACAGGGGAGTAGGAGAGATGGCTACACCTTC.

V and J are TRBV6-2 or TRBV6-3 and TRBJ2-1, with 7 positions matching TRBD2. V gave up 0 bases and J gave up 3 bases; unmatched junction bases: 5. The CDR3 extends over 16 amino acids. Germline CDR1 and CDR2: MNHEY and SVGEGT. CDR3 sequence: CASSYSWLADYNEQFF. CDR3 nucleotide sequence: TGTGCCAGCAGTTACTCTTGGCTAGCGGACTACAATGAGCAGTTCTTC.

The chain joins TRBV6-5 to TRBJ2-5; perhaps TRBD1 as D (5 bases). The V gene lost 0 bases and the J gene lost 2 bases, with 7 bases spanning the gap. This CDR3 has 14 residues. CDR1 and CDR2 (germline): MNHEY, SVGAGI. The CDR3 spells CASSYSSGQETQYF. The CDR3 coding sequence is TGTGCCAGCAGTTACTCGTCAGGGCAAGAGACCCAGTACTTC.

The chain combines TRBV5-8 with TRBJ1-3; possible D gene TRBD1, 6 bases. Germline lookup yields CDR1 SGHTS and CDR2 YDEGEE. V lost 3 bases and J 0 bases, leaving 10 bases between the germline ends. CDR3 size: 15 residues. The CDR3 reads CASSSTGFSGNTIYF. For the CDR3, the DNA is TGTGCCAGCAGCTCCACAGGGTTCTCTGGAAACACCATATATTTT. The full variable domain, with the rest looked up from reference TRBV5-8 and TRBJ1-3, is EAGVTQSPTHLIKTRGQQATLRCSPISGHTSVYWYQQALGLGLQFLLWYDEGEERNRGNFPPRFSGRQFPNYSSELNVNALELEDSALYLCASSSTGFSGNTIYFGEGSWLTVV.

With respect to this clone: Sequence at one end of the junction differs from germline and may be a read error. The genes are TRBV4-1 and TRBJ1-1, with D hard to call. CDR3 length: 14 amino acids. The germline CDR1 and CDR2 sequences are MGHRA and YSYEKL. The CDR3 region has the DNA TGCGCCAGCAGCCAGGAGACCCAGACCACTGAGGCTTTCTTT. It is translated as CASSQETQTTEAFF.